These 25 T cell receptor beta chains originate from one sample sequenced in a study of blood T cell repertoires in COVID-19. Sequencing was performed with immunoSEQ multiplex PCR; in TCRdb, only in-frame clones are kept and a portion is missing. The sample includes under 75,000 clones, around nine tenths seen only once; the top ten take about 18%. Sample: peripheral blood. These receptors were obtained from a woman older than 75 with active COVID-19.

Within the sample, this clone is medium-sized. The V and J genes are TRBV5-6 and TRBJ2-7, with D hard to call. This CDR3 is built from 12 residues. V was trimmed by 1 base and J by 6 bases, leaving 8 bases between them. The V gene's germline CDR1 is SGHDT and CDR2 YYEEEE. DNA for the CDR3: TGTGCCAGCAGCTTGCAGGAAGGCGAGCAGTACTTC. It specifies CASSLQEGEQYF.

CDR3 bases: TGTGCCAGCAGCTTACAGGCAGGGGGAAGCGAGACCCAGTACTTC. This translates into CASSLQAGGSETQYF. The chain recombines TRBV7-2 with TRBJ2-5; 7 nucleotides agree with TRBD1. The CDR3 consists of 15 residues. In germline, CDR1 is SGHTA, CDR2 FQGNSA. With V trimmed by 2 bases and J by 5 bases, 8 bases remained unmatched.

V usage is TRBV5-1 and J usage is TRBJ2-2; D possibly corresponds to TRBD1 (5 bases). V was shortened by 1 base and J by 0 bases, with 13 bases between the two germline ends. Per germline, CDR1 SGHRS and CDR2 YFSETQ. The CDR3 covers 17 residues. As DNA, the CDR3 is TGCGCCAGCAGCTTGAGGGGCCATCCGGCGAACACCGGGGAGCTGTTTTTT. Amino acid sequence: CASSLRGHPANTGELFF.

Here the CDR3 reads CASSHFMDRAGNEQFF. CDR3 DNA sequence: TGTGCCAGCTCACACTTTATGGACAGGGCGGGCAATGAGCAGTTCTTC. The chain carries TRBV18 and TRBJ2-1; 8 nucleotides match TRBD1. V was clipped by 4 bases and J by 6 bases; unmatched bases: 11. Germline V CDR1 and CDR2: KGHSH, LQKENI. CDR3 length: 16 residues. The full variable domain, in which reference TRBV18 and TRBJ2-1 provide the parts outside the CDR3, is NAGVMQNPRHLVRRRGQEARLRCSPMKGHSHVYWYRQLPEEGLKFMVYLQKENIIDESGMPKERFSAEFPKEGPSILRIQQVVRGDSAAYFCASSHFMDRAGNEQFFGPGTRLTVL.

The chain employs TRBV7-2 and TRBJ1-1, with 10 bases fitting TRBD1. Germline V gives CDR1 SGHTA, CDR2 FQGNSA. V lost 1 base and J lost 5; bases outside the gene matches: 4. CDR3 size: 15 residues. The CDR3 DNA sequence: TGTGCCAGCAGCTTAGGGGACAGGGGAAATACTGAAGCTTTCTTT. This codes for CASSLGDRGNTEAFF.

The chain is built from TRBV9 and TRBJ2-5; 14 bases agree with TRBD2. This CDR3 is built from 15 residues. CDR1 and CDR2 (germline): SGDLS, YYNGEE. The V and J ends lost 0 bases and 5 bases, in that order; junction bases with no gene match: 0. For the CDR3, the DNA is TGTGCCAGCAGCGTAGGACTAGCGGGGGGGGAGACCCAGTACTTC. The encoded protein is CASSVGLAGGETQYF.

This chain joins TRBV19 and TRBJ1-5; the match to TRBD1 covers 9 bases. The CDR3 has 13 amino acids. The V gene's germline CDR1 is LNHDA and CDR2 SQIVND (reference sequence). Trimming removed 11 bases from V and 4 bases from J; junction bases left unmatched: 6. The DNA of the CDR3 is TGTGCCTCCTCGGACAGGGGAAATCAGCCCCAGCATTTT. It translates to CASSDRGNQPQHF. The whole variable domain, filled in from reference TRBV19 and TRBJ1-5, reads DGGITQSPKYLFRKEGQNVTLSCEQNLNHDAMYWYRQDPGQGLRLIYYSQIVNDFQKGDIAEGYSVSREKKESFPLTVTSAQKNPTAFYLCASSDRGNQPQHFGDGTRLSIL.

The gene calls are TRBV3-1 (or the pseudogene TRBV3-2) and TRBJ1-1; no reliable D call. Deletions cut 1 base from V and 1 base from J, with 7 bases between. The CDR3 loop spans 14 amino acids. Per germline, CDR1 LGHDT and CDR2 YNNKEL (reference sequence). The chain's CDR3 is CASSQGVANTEAFF. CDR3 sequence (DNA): TGTGCCAGCAGCCAAGGGGTAGCGAACACTGAAGCTTTCTTT.

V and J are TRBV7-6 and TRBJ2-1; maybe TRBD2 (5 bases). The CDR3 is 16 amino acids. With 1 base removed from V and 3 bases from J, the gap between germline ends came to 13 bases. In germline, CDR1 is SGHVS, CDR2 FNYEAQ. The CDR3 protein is CASSLEPFGDYNEQFF. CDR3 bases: TGTGCCAGCAGCTTAGAACCCTTCGGGGACTACAATGAGCAGTTCTTC.

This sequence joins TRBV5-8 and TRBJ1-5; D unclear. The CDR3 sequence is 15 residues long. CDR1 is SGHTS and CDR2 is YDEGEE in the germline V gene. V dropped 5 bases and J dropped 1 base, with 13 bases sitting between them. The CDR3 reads CASRSGGFSNQPQHF. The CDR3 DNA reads TGTGCCAGCAGGAGCGGAGGGTTCAGCAATCAGCCCCAGCATTTT.

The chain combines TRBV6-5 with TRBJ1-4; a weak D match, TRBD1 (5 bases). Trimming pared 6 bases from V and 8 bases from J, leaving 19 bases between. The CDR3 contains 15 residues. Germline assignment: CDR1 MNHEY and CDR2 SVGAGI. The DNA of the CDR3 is TGTGCCAGCAGGGTACAGACAGTAAGAAACGAAAAACTGTTTTTT. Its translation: CASRVQTVRNEKLFF.

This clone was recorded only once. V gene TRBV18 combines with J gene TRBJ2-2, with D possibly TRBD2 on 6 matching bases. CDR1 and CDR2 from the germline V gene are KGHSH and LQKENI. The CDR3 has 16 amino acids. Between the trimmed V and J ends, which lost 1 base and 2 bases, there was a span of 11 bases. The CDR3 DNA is TGTGCCAGCTCACCACGGGGGGTTCTCAACACCGGGGAGCTGTTTTTT. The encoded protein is CASSPRGVLNTGELFF.

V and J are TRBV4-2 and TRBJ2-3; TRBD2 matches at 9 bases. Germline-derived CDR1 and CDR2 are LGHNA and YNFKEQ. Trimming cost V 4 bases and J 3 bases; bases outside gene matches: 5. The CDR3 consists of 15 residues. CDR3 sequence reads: CASSPLAGLTDTQYF. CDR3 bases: TGTGCCAGCAGCCCCCTAGCGGGGTTGACAGATACGCAGTATTTT.

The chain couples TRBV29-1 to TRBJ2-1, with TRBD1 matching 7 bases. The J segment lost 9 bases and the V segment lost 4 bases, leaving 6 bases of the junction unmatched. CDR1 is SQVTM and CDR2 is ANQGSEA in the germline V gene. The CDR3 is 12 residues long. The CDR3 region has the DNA TGCAGCGTTGTCGGGGACAGCGGTGAGCAGTTCTTC. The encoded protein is CSVVGDSGEQFF.

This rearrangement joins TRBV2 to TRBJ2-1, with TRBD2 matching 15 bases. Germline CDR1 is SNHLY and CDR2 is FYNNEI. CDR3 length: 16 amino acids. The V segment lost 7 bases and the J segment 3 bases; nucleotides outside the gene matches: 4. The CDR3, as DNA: TGTGCCAGCACCGGGACTAGCGGGGGGCACTACAATGAGCAGTTCTTC. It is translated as CASTGTSGGHYNEQFF.

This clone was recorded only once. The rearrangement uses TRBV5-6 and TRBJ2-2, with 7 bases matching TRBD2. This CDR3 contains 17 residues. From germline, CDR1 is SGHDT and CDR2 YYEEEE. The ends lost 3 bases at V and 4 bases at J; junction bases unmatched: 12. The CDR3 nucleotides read TGTGCCAGCAGCTCCGGACGGACTAGAAGCGGCACCGGGGAGCTGTTTTTT. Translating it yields CASSSGRTRSGTGELFF.

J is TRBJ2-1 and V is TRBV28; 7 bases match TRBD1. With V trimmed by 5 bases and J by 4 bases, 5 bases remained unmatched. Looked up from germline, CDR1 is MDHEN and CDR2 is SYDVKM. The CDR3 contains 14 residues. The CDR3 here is CASSPPGQYNEQFF. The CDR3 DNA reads TGTGCCAGCAGTCCTCCGGGACAGTACAATGAGCAGTTCTTC. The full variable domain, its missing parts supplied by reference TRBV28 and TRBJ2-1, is DVKVTQSSRYLVKRTGEKVFLECVQDMDHENMFWYRQDPGLGLRLIYFSYDVKMKEKGDIPEGYSVSREKKERFSLILESASTNQTSMYLCASSPPGQYNEQFFGPGTRLTVL.

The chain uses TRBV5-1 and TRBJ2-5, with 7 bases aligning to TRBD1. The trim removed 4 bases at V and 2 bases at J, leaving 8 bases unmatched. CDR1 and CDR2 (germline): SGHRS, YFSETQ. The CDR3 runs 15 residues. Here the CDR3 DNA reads TGCGCCAGCAGCCCAGGGACAGCCCAACAAGAGACCCAGTACTTC. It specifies CASSPGTAQQETQYF.

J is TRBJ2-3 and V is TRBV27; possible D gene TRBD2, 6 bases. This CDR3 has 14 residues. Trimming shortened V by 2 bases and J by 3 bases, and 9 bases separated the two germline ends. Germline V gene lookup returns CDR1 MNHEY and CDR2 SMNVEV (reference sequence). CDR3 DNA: TGTGCCAGCAGTTTAAATGCGGGGACAGATACGCAGTATTTT. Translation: CASSLNAGTDTQYF.

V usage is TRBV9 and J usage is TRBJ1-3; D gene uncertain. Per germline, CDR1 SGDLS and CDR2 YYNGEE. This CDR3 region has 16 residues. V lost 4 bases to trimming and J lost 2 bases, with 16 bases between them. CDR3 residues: CASSPRRELAGNTIYF. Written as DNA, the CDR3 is TGTGCCAGCAGCCCTCGGAGAGAGTTAGCTGGAAACACCATATATTTT.

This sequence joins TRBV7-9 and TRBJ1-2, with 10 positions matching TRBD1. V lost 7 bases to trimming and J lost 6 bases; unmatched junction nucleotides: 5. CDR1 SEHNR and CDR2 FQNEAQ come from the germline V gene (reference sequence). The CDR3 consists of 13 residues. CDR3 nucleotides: TGTGCCAGCACACATGGACAGGGGGATGGCTACACCTTC. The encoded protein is CASTHGQGDGYTF.

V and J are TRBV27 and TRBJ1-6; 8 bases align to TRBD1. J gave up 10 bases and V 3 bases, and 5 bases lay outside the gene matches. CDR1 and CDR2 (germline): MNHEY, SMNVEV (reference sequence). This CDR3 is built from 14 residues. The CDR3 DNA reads TGTGCCAGCAGTTTTGGGACAGGACGGTCACCCCTCCACTTT. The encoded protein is CASSFGTGRSPLHF.

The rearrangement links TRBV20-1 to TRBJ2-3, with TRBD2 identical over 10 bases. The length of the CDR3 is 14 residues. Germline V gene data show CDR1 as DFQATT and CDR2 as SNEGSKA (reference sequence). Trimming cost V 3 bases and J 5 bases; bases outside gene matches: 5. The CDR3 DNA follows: TGCAGTGCTAGTACTAGCGGGGTGAAAGATACGCAGTATTTT. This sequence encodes CSASTSGVKDTQYF.

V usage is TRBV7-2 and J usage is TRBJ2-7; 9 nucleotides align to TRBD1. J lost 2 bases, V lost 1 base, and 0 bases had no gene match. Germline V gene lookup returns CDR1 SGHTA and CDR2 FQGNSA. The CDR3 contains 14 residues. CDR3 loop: CASSLGQGAYEQYF. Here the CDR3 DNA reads TGTGCCAGCAGCTTAGGACAGGGGGCCTACGAGCAGTACTTC.

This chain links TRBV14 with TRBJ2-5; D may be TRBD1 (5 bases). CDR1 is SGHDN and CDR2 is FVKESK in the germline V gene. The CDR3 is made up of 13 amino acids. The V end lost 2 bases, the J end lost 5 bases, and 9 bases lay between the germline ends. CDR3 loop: CASSQQHRETQYF. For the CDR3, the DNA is TGTGCCAGCAGCCAACAGCACAGGGAGACCCAGTACTTC.